The rows below give T cell receptor beta chains drawn from one sample of a study of blood T cell repertoires in COVID-19. This table comes from immunoSEQ multiplex PCR, and its TCRdb copy is limited to in-frame clones, with some not included. The sample shows 160,000 or so clones, 75% to 90% of them seen only once. Sequenced material: peripheral blood. The receptors come from a human donor in a cohort sampled during active COVID-19. CDR3s include the opening cysteine and the closing phenylalanine or tryptophan. D genes are given only for firm matches. Clone size is stated in some rows and not others, as once, few, many or a class when expanded.

clone_size,d_call,j_call,v_call,cdr3_nt,cdr3_aa
.,TRBD1,TRBJ1-1,TRBV19,TGTGCCAGTAGTACCGGACAGGTCGGGAACACTGAAGCTTTCTTT,CASSTGQVGNTEAFF
.,TRBD1,TRBJ1-2,TRBV10-3,TGTGCCATCAGAGGGCCGGGACAGACAACCTTGTCTAACTATGGCTACACCTTC,CAIRGPGQTTLSNYGYTF
.,TRBD1,TRBJ2-3,TRBV15,TGTGCCACCGGAAGGACAGGGGGTGGCACAGATACGCAGTATTTT,CATGRTGGGTDTQYF
.,.,TRBJ2-3,TRBV4-3,TGCGCCAGCAGCCAAGAACAGGCGACAGATACGCAGTATTTT,CASSQEQATDTQYF
.,.,TRBJ2-5,TRBV6-5,TGTGCCAGCAGTCCTAGGACAGCTACCCAAGAGACCCAGTACTTC,CASSPRTATQETQYF
few,TRBD1,TRBJ1-6,TRBV29-1,TGCAGCGCCCGACAGGGGAGCTCCTATAATTCACCCCTCCACTTT,CSARQGSSYNSPLHF
.,.,TRBJ1-6,TRBV10-2,TGCGCCAGCAGTCGGGGAGGTGAAAGCGGTTCACCCCTCCACTTT,CASSRGGESGSPLHF
.,TRBD1,TRBJ2-7,TRBV10-3,TGTGCCACATCCAGACCGGGACAGGGATCCTACGAGCAGTACTTC,CATSRPGQGSYEQYF
.,TRBD2,TRBJ2-5,TRBV4-1,TGCGCCAGCAGCCAAGGACTAGCAGAGACCCAGTACTTC,CASSQGLAETQYF
once,TRBD2,TRBJ2-2,TRBV4-3,TGCGCCAGCAGCCAAGATTTGCGGGGGGGTTTCCCCGGGGAGCTGTTTTTT,CASSQDLRGGFPGELFF
.,.,TRBJ1-1,TRBV18,TGTGCCAGCTCACTACCGGGACAAGGAACTGAAGCTTTCTTT,CASSLPGQGTEAFF
.,.,TRBJ2-5,TRBV28,TGTGCCAGCAGTTTACAGGGAAAGACCCAGTACTTC,CASSLQGKTQYF
.,TRBD1,TRBJ2-5,TRBV11-3,TGTGCCAGCAGCTTAGGCGACAGGGGAGATGAAGAGACCCAGTACTTC,CASSLGDRGDEETQYF